Sequencing of this TCR beta chain was carried out in a study of T cell repertoires in cytomegalovirus infection (dated by TCRdb to the late 2010s). Looking at the study overall: Donor HLA type was relevant to the analysis, because carriage of CMV infection together with the matching HLA type was indicated by public TCR beta signatures.

V was cut back by 4 bases and J by 0 bases, leaving a gap of 15 bases between them. Spanning cysteine to phenylalanine, the CDR3 consists of 17 amino acids. Only the CDR3 region is kept as DNA, spanning 51 bases read in frame from base 1. CDR1 and CDR2 are drawn from the germline V gene (reference sequence): SEHNR, FQNEAQ. Beyond this particular receptor, the publication reports: The ex vivo response was dominated by HLA-C-restricted CMV-specific TCR beta clonotypes, and the single most frequent clonotype in two of eight donors was supplied by these HLA-C-restricted clonotypes. In both this cohort and an independent roughly 350-donor cohort, the cumulative frequency of public TCR beta family members distinguished carriers of CMV infection plus the relevant HLA type.

This clonotype was observed many times. Its binding antigen is unknown. No qualities accompany the bases; no much larger clone lies one base away. Sequencing instrument: Illumina HiSeq 1500. In TCRdb, the public reads were trimmed at Q25 with fastp and aligned with MiXCR, with productive beta chains retained. Identical CDR3 proteins give one entry, which carries the most common genes and DNA. The sample yields 560,000 or so distinct CDR3 sequences; about 15% were counted once. 24% of the sample goes to the ten largest clones. The receptor comes from a human donor in good health (CMV status not recorded). Some clones in this sample may be carry-over from other donors' samples. Material for sequencing was CD8+ T cells from PBMCs. In this chain, TRBV7-9 is recombined with TRBJ1-4, with the D gene call left open. The CDR3 protein: CASSSPVGMTTNEKLFF. The sequenced DNA is TGTGCCAGCAGCTCCCCGGTGGGGATGACAACTAATGAAAAACTGTTTTTT.